Listed here are 13 T cell receptor beta chains from one sample, sequenced in a study of blood T cell repertoires in COVID-19. Profiling relied on immunoSEQ multiplex PCR, and the TCRdb table lists in-frame clones only, not all of them. Among roughly 280,000 clones, 88% were seen once, and the ten largest hold approximately 11%. Sequenced material: peripheral blood. The receptors come from a woman under 40 with COVID-19, enrolled during active disease.

The rearrangement links TRBV18 to TRBJ1-1; TRBD1 agrees at 9 bases. Per germline, CDR1 KGHSH and CDR2 LQKENI. Trimming at V came to 5 bases and at J to 1 base, leaving 2 bases not matched to a gene. The CDR3 loop spans 14 amino acids. Here the CDR3 reads CASSRDRENTEAFF. CDR3 coding DNA: TGTGCCAGCTCAAGGGACAGGGAGAACACTGAAGCTTTCTTT.

This chain uses TRBV4-3 with TRBJ2-2; tentative D call: TRBD1 (6 bases). With 6 bases removed from V and 5 bases from J, the gap between germline ends came to 16 bases. Germline V gene sequence: CDR1 LGHNA, CDR2 YSLEER. The CDR3 sequence is 15 residues long. The DNA of the CDR3 is TGCGCCAGCAGTCCTTGGGTAGGGGGAACCGGGGAGCTGTTTTTT. The encoded protein is CASSPWVGGTGELFF.

Only a few counts were recorded for this clone. The V and J genes are TRBV7-9 and TRBJ2-7; the match to TRBD2 covers 10 bases. This CDR3 comprises 17 residues. The V segment lost 4 bases and the J segment 4 bases; nucleotides outside the gene matches: 13. Germline CDR1 SEHNR, CDR2 FQNEAQ (reference sequence). In DNA form, the CDR3 reads TGTGCCAGCAGCTCCCACACTCCCGGGACTAGCGAATACGAGCAGTACTTC. This codes for CASSSHTPGTSEYEQYF. The full variable domain, with the rest looked up from reference TRBV7-9 and TRBJ2-7, is DTGVSQNPRHKITKRGQNVTFRCDPISEHNRLYWYRQTLGQGPEFLTYFQNEAQLEKSRLLSDRFSAERPKGSFSTLEIQRTEQGDSAMYLCASSSHTPGTSEYEQYFGPGTRLTVT.

The CDR3 nucleotides are TGTGCCAGCAGTTCCGGGGTTGCTAACACCGGGGAGCTGTTTTTT. Translation: CASSSGVANTGELFF. The rearrangement uses TRBV27 and TRBJ2-2, with a weak D call TRBD2 (5 bases). The ends were cut back, 4 bases at V and 2 bases at J, with 11 bases in the middle. There are 15 residues in the CDR3. CDR1 and CDR2 (germline): MNHEY, SMNVEV (reference sequence).

Only one count was recorded for this clone. V usage is TRBV3-1 (or the pseudogene TRBV3-2) and J usage is TRBJ1-6; D unclear. Germline CDR1 is LGHDT and CDR2 is YNNKEL (reference sequence). This CDR3 has 13 residues. V was pared by 1 base and J by 10 bases, with 8 bases between. In nucleotides, the CDR3 is TGTGCCAGCAGCCAAGTCTCGTCGTCACCCCTCCACTTT. This gives the protein CASSQVSSSPLHF.

This clone was observed a few times. The chain is built from TRBV28 and TRBJ2-7; 9 positions agree with TRBD1. Germline V gives CDR1 MDHEN, CDR2 SYDVKM. V lost 5 bases, J lost 2 bases, and 4 bases stayed unmatched. This CDR3 has 14 residues. CDR3 sequence reads: CASSIGTGTYEQYF. DNA of the CDR3: TGTGCCAGCAGTATTGGGACAGGGACCTACGAGCAGTACTTC.

The CDR3 region is CASSLTLTEYNEQFF. The CDR3 DNA sequence: TGCGCCAGCAGCTTGACCCTGACAGAATACAATGAGCAGTTCTTC. J is TRBJ2-1 and V is TRBV5-1, with a tentative D call TRBD1 (5 bases). CDR3 size: 15 residues. V was clipped by 1 base and J by 4 bases, with 12 bases between them. The germline gives CDR1 SGHRS, CDR2 YFSETQ.

The J gene is TRBJ2-7, the V gene TRBV4-1; TRBD1 might be the D (5 bases). From germline, CDR1 is MGHRA and CDR2 YSYEKL. CDR3 length: 13 amino acids. V shed 1 base and J shed 6 bases, with 10 bases lying between them. The CDR3 DNA reads as TGCGCCAGCAGCCAAGTCCGCGACAGCGAGCAGTACTTC. Amino acid sequence: CASSQVRDSEQYF.

The chain combines TRBV6-5 with TRBJ2-1, with TRBD2 as a possible D gene (6 bases). V was trimmed by 6 bases and J by 5 bases, leaving 14 bases between them. Germline values: CDR1 MNHEY, CDR2 SVGAGI. The length of the CDR3 is 14 residues. The CDR3 sequence: CASRRDLTDNEQFF. CDR3 coding DNA: TGTGCCAGCAGACGGGACTTGACAGACAATGAGCAGTTCTTC.

The chain joins TRBV11-2 to TRBJ2-5; maybe TRBD2 (6 bases). The CDR3 has 15 amino acids. With 2 bases removed from V and 2 bases from J, the gap between germline ends came to 12 bases. CDR1 and CDR2 from the germline V gene are SGHAT and FQNNGV. CDR3 loop: CASSLLATFQETQYF. CDR3 coding DNA: TGTGCCAGCAGCTTACTAGCGACCTTTCAAGAGACCCAGTACTTC.

The chain employs TRBV9 and TRBJ1-2; 9 bases are shared with TRBD1. This CDR3 comprises 16 residues. CDR1 SGDLS and CDR2 YYNGEE come from the germline V gene. V was pared by 3 bases and J by 6 bases, with 12 bases of the junction left unmatched. CDR3 region: CASSASIGGQGHGYTF. CDR3 nucleotides: TGTGCCAGCAGCGCCTCCATAGGGGGACAGGGACATGGCTACACCTTC.

The chain recombines TRBV19 with TRBJ2-1; 8 bases agree with TRBD1. V dropped 4 bases and J dropped 8; count of bases not matched to a gene: 13. The germline V gene has CDR1 LNHDA and CDR2 SQIVND (reference sequence). The CDR3 runs 16 residues. The CDR3 DNA follows: TGTGCCAGTAGTACCTTCCGAGACAGGGGAAAAGATGAGCAGTTCTTC. Protein sequence: CASSTFRDRGKDEQFF.

This chain connects TRBV6-5 to TRBJ2-7; 11 bases match TRBD1. From germline, CDR1 is MNHEY and CDR2 SVGAGI. The ends lost 4 bases at V and 7 bases at J; junction bases unmatched: 12. CDR3 length equals 16 residues. CDR3 DNA sequence: TGTGCCAGCAGTTCGCCGGGACAGGGGGGTGTAAGGGAGCAGTACTTC. Its protein is CASSSPGQGGVREQYF.